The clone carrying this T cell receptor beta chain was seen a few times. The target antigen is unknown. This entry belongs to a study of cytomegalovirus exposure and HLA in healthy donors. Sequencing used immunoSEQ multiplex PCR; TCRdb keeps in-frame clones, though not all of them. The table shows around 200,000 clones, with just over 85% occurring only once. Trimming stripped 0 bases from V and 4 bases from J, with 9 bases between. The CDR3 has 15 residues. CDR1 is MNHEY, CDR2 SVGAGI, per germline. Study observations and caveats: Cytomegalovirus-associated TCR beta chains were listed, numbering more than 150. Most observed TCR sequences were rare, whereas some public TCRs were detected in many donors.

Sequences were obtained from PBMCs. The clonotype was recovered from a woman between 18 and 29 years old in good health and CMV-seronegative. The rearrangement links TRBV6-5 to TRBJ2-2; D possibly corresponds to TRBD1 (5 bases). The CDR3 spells CASSYSWGPTGELFF. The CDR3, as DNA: TGTGCCAGCAGTTACTCGTGGGGCCCCACCGGGGAGCTGTTTTTT.